This T cell receptor beta chain was found in a study of control samples from healthy donors and cancer patients. This clone was seen a handful of times. The assay was immunoSEQ multiplex PCR, and TCRdb's table has in-frame clones only and misses some. This table has fewer than 200,000 clones, around 91% appearing once. The CDR3 spans 15 residues. The germline V and J ends were trimmed by 4 bases and 2 bases, with 13 bases remaining between them. Per germline, CDR1 SEHNR and CDR2 FQNEAQ (reference sequence). This sequence was found in a woman between 45 and 65 years old in good health. The V call is TRBV7-9, the J call TRBJ2-3; TRBD1 might be the D (6 bases). The sample consisted of blood. DNA of the CDR3: TGTGCCAGCAGCTCAGACAGGCGACTCACAGATACGCAGTATTTT. Protein product: CASSSDRRLTDTQYF.